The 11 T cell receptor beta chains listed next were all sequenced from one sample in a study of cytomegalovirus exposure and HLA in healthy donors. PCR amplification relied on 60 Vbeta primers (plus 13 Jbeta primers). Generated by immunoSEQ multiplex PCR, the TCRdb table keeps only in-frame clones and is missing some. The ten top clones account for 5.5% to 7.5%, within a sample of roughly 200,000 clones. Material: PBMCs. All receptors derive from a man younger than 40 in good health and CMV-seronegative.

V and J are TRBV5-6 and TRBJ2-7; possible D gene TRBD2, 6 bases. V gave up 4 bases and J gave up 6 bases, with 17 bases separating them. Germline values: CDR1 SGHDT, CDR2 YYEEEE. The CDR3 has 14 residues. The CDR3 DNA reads TGTGCCAGCAGCCACGGGACTCTCGGGTTCGAGCAGTACTTC. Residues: CASSHGTLGFEQYF.

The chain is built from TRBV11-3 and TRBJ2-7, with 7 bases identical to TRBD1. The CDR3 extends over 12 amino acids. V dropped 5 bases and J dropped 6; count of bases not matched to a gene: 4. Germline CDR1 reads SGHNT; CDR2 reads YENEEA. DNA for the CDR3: TGTGCCAGCAGCCCGACAGGGATCGAGCAGTACTTC. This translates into CASSPTGIEQYF.

The CDR3 DNA reads as TGCGCCAGCAGCCAAGGAGACAGGGGCCGAGATACGCAGTATTTT. It yields the protein CASSQGDRGRDTQYF. The rearrangement joins TRBV4-1 to TRBJ2-3; 8 bases are shared with TRBD1. The CDR3 loop spans 15 amino acids. V shed 1 base, J shed 5 bases, and the junction held 5 bases outside the gene matches. CDR1 is MGHRA and CDR2 is YSYEKL in the germline V gene.

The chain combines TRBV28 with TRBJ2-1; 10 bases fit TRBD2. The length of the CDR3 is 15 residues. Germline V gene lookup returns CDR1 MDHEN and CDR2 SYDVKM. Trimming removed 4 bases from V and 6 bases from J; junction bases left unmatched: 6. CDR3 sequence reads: CASSSASGSRNEQFF. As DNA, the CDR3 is TGTGCCAGCAGTTCGGCTAGCGGGAGCCGCAATGAGCAGTTCTTC.

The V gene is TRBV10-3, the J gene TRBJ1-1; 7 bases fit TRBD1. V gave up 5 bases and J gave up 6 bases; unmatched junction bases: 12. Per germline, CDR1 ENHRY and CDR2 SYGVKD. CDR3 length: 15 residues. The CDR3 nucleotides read TGTGCCATCAGTCCCAGGGGGGAGACAGACTCTGAAGCTTTCTTT. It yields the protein CAISPRGETDSEAFF.

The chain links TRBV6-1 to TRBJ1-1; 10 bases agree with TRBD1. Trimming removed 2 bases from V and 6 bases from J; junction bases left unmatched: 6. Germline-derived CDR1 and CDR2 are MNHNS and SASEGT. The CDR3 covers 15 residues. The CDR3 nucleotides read TGTGCCAGCAGTGAACCGGGACAGGGGAGCCCTGAAGCTTTCTTT. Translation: CASSEPGQGSPEAFF.

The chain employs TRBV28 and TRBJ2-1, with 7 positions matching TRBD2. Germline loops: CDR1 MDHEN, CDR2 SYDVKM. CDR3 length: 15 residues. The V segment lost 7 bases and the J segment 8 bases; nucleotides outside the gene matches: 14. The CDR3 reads CASNGGGRGWDEQFF. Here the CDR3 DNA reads TGTGCCAGCAATGGTGGCGGGAGAGGGTGGGATGAGCAGTTCTTC.

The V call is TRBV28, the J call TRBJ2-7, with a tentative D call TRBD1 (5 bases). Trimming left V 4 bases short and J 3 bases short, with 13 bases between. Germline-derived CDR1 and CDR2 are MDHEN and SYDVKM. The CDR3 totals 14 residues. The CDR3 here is CASSSLGLRYEQYF. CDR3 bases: TGTGCCAGCAGTTCGTTGGGGCTGCGCTACGAGCAGTACTTC.

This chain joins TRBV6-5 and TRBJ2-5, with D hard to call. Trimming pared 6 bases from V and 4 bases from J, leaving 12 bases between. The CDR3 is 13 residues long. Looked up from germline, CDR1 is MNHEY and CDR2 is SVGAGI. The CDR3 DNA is TGTGCCAGCAGACTCGGGTTCGGAGAGACCCAGTACTTC. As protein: CASRLGFGETQYF.

The CDR3 spells CASSLAGGDTYEQYF. In nucleotides, the CDR3 is TGTGCCAGCAGCTTAGCTGGAGGGGATACCTACGAGCAGTACTTC. The rearrangement joins TRBV7-2 to TRBJ2-7; weak D call: TRBD2 (6 bases). The V end lost 0 bases, the J end lost 2 bases, and 11 bases lay between the germline ends. Germline-derived CDR1 and CDR2 are SGHTA and FQGNSA. The length of the CDR3 is 15 residues. The full variable domain, rest sourced from reference TRBV7-2 and TRBJ2-7, is GAGVSQSPSNKVTEKGKDVELRCDPISGHTALYWYRQSLGQGLEFLIYFQGNSAPDKSGLPSDRFSAERTGGSVSTLTIQRTQQEDSAVYLCASSLAGGDTYEQYFGPGTRLTVT.

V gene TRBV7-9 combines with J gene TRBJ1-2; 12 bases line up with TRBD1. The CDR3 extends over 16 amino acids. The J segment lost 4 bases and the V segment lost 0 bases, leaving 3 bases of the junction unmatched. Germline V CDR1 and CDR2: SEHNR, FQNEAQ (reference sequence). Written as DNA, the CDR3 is TGTGCCAGCAGCTTAGCTGGGACAGGGGGCCCCTATGGCTACACCTTC. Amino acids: CASSLAGTGGPYGYTF.